One TCR beta chain is described in this entry. The data were taken from a study of blood T cell repertoires in COVID-19. Looking at the study overall: From T cells, B-cell-depleted T cells, or PBMCs came the material, which was cDNA or gDNA.

Trimming removed 5 bases from V and 8 bases from J; junction bases left unmatched: 6. CDR3 length: 13 amino acids. From germline, CDR1 is SEHNR and CDR2 FQNEAQ (reference sequence). Some clones are missing from TCRdb's copy, which holds only in-frame ones; the method was immunoSEQ multiplex PCR. This repertoire shows under 450,000 clones, 89% found once; its top ten account for roughly 1.6%. The chain combines TRBV7-9 with TRBJ2-4; 7 bases align to TRBD1. The clonotype comes from a woman in her thirties or forties with COVID-19, enrolled during active disease. Sequencing was done on a sample of peripheral blood. The CDR3 nucleotides read TGTGCCAGCAGCCTGACAGGGATAGACATTCAGTACTTC. It specifies CASSLTGIDIQYF. Full variable domain (remainder filled in from reference TRBV7-9 and TRBJ2-4): DTGVSQNPRHKITKRGQNVTFRCDPISEHNRLYWYRQTLGQGPEFLTYFQNEAQLEKSRLLSDRFSAERPKGSFSTLEIQRTEQGDSAMYLCASSLTGIDIQYFGAGTRLSVL.